One T cell receptor beta chain is described in this entry. This clonotype was observed a few times. Its cognate antigen has yet to be identified. The input lacks base qualities; no much larger clone sits a single base away. These data originate in a study (dated by TCRdb to about 2015). As for the study more broadly: The study tested whether tumor-infiltrating Tregs in breast cancer are recruited from blood Tregs or converted in situ from other CD4+ T cell subsets.

Here is what the overall study found, with its caveats: The greatest overlap of tumor-infiltrating Treg TCR alpha and beta sequences was with tumor naive CD4+ T cells, followed next by blood naive CD4+ T cells. The larger-cohort validation was restricted to a single TCR beta V-J rearrangement rather than whole repertoires. In terms of TCR gene usage, tumor memory CD4+ T cells clustered together with blood and lymph node memory CD4+ cells, as well as with lymph node naive CD4+ cells.

Full-length TCR variable regions were amplified by 5' RACE PCR using constant-region reverse primers, and then by semi-nested PCR using Nested Universal Primer A. The ReliaPrep RNA Cell Miniprep System was used to extract total RNA, which was then reverse transcribed into 5'RACE-ready cDNA with the SMARTer RACE 5'/3' Kit. An Illumina MiSeq was used to sequence the full-length TCR alpha and beta libraries, which had been barcoded with multiplex adaptors. For the original study's pipeline: Sequencing data were pooled across the five patients for each of nine subset-tissue groups and compared by unsupervised clustering of TCR gene usage. The Morisita-Horn index was used to calculate repertoire similarity, with shared sequences weighted by how much each contributed to each repertoire. Through fastp at Q25 and MiXCR, TCRdb rebuilt clones from the public reads, retaining in-frame beta chains. Each CDR3 protein appears once, grouped with its most common genes and DNA. TCRdb, rather than the study authors, made the V and J calls. The sample includes about 40,000 distinct CDR3 sequences, with about a fifth observed a single time. The top ten hold around 4.1% of the sample.

The cysteine opens and the phenylalanine closes a CDR3 of 15 amino acids. Just CDR3 DNA is preserved here, 45 bases in frame from base 1. The germline V gene (reference sequence) yields SEHNR for CDR1 and FQNEAQ for CDR2. Trimmed from V: 4 bases; trimmed from J: 2 bases; junction bases lacking a gene match: 4. Cells that were CD4+CD25+CD127-/low were the ones isolated as Tregs. Tregs, naive and memory CD4+ T cells from tumor, blood and ipsilateral draining lymph nodes of roughly 5 breast cancer patients underwent full-length TCR alpha and beta sequencing. Tumor tissue, along with lymph nodes from ipsilateral axillary dissection, was perfused with PBS, minced, and then digested using collagenase I and hyaluronidase. Ficoll density gradient centrifugation was used to isolate mononuclear cells from lymph nodes or from more than 40 ml of peripheral blood. A purity exceeding 90% was confirmed by FACS for the sorted cell populations.

The sequenced sample consisted of Tregs sorted from a lymph node. The chain is made from TRBV7-9 and TRBJ2-5; 10 nucleotides in the junction match TRBD2. The TCR comes from a female donor with breast cancer. The nucleotide sequence reads as follows: TGTGCCAGCAGCTCGGGACTAGCGCCTCAAGAGACCCAGTACTTC. Translated, this is CASSSGLAPQETQYF.